This is a list of T cell receptor beta chains from one sample in a study of blood T cells in healthy people across ages. TCRdb processed the 5' RACE reads anew with MiXCR; each CDR3 protein has one entry. The sample consists of 1 million or so distinct CDR3 sequences, 35% to 50% of them appearing once. What was sequenced was blood. Receptors were obtained from a woman aged 60-75 years in good health. The CDR3 runs from the conserved cysteine through the conserved F or W. A D gene is named only where the DNA matches it firmly. The size field is filled for only some rows; it gives once, few, many or a size class.

j_call clone_size d_call v_call cdr3_aa cdr3_nt
TRBJ2-7 NA NA TRBV12-3/TRBV12-4 CASSFGEAGSVYEQYF TGTGCCAGCAGTTTCGGGGAGGCAGGGTCGGTCTACGAGCAGTACTTC
TRBJ2-1 NA NA TRBV3-1 CASSYRYFREQFF TGTGCCAGCAGCTACAGATACTTTAGAGAGCAGTTCTTC
TRBJ2-1 NA TRBD2 TRBV12-3/TRBV12-4 CASSPKTSGRGEQFF TGTGCCAGCAGCCCTAAGACTAGCGGGAGAGGTGAGCAGTTCTTC
TRBJ2-7 NA NA TRBV11-2 CTSSLAPGVSRYEQYF TGTACCAGCAGCTTAGCCCCCGGGGTTTCGCGCTACGAGCAGTACTTC
TRBJ2-5 NA TRBD1 TRBV11-1 CASSLAPRTGGETQYF TGTGCCAGCAGCTTAGCGCCGCGGACAGGGGGAGAGACCCAGTACTTC
TRBJ2-1 NA TRBD2 TRBV3-1 CASSQERTSGSHNEQFF TGTGCCAGCAGCCAAGAAAGGACTAGCGGGAGCCACAATGAGCAGTTCTTC
TRBJ2-7 NA NA TRBV20-1 CSASDPSPRYEQYF TGCAGTGCTAGTGACCCTAGTCCTCGCTACGAGCAGTACTTC
TRBJ2-1 NA NA TRBV7-8 CASHADGYNEQFF TGTGCCAGCCATGCGGACGGCTACAATGAGCAGTTCTTC
TRBJ1-4 few NA TRBV12-3/TRBV12-4 CASSFGTPPRGKLFF TGTGCCAGCAGTTTTGGGACTCCTCCGAGGGGAAAACTGTTTTTT
TRBJ2-7 few TRBD1 TRBV7-3 CASSWSGTGGYEQYF TGTGCCAGCAGCTGGTCCGGGACAGGGGGCTACGAGCAGTACTTC
TRBJ2-7 NA TRBD1 TRBV29-1 CSEPGQGAYEQYF TGCAGCGAGCCGGGACAGGGAGCCTACGAGCAGTACTTC
TRBJ2-1 NA TRBD2 TRBV6-1 CASSEGLAGLEQFF TGTGCCAGCAGTGAAGGACTAGCGGGACTTGAGCAGTTCTTC
TRBJ2-3 few NA TRBV4-1 CASSHQPGPTDTQYF TGCGCCAGCAGCCACCAGCCAGGGCCCACAGATACGCAGTATTTT
TRBJ2-5 NA NA TRBV5-1 CASSPCGPKKETQYF TGCGCCAGCAGCCCCTGCGGTCCCAAAAAAGAGACCCAGTACTTC
TRBJ2-1 NA TRBD2 TRBV9 CASSPGLAEAGEQFF TGTGCCAGCAGCCCGGGACTAGCGGAGGCGGGTGAGCAGTTCTTC
TRBJ2-5 few TRBD1 TRBV6-6 CAHRGANQETQYF TGTGCCCACAGGGGGGCCAACCAAGAGACCCAGTACTTC
TRBJ2-7 few NA TRBV6-6 CASSPFDEQYF TGTGCCAGCAGCCCTTTTGACGAGCAGTACTTC
TRBJ2-5 few TRBD1 TRBV5-1 CASSLGQGRTQYF TGCGCCAGCAGCCTAGGACAGGGGAGGACCCAGTACTTC
TRBJ1-6 NA NA TRBV20-1 CSASSDSPLHF TGCAGTGCTAGTTCCGATTCACCCCTCCACTTT
TRBJ2-7 few TRBD2 TRBV28 CASSSKAGGPLGEQYF TGTGCCAGCTCTAGTAAAGCGGGAGGGCCTTTAGGCGAGCAGTACTTC
TRBJ2-2 few NA TRBV5-1 CASSPREDHRELFF TGCGCCAGCAGCCCGAGGGAGGACCACCGGGAGCTGTTTTTT
TRBJ2-5 NA NA TRBV10-3 CAASSASTVQETQYF TGTGCCGCATCTTCGGCGTCGACGGTTCAAGAGACCCAGTACTTC
TRBJ2-1 NA NA TRBV9 CASSVRDFSYNEQFF TGTGCCAGCAGCGTCCGGGACTTCTCCTACAATGAGCAGTTCTTC
TRBJ1-2 few NA TRBV12-3/TRBV12-4 CASSPPTVTGYGYTF TGTGCCAGCAGTCCACCGACGGTGACTGGCTATGGCTACACCTTC
TRBJ2-3 NA TRBD2 TRBV4-2 CAGSQVWASGRDRRGTDTQYF TGTGCCGGCAGCCAAGTGTGGGCTAGCGGGAGAGATCGGAGGGGCACAGATACGCAGTATTTT
TRBJ1-4 NA NA TRBV18 CASSDQGGEKLFF TGTGCCAGCTCCGACCAGGGTGGAGAAAAACTGTTTTTT
TRBJ2-7 NA NA TRBV27 CASTITGGAYEQYF TGTGCCAGCACCATTACAGGGGGGGCCTACGAGCAGTACTTC
TRBJ2-7 NA TRBD1 TRBV20-1 CSAKDRASYEQYF TGCAGTGCAAAGGACAGGGCCAGCTACGAGCAGTACTTC
TRBJ2-3 few TRBD2 TRBV24-1 CATSDFSGRADTQYF TGTGCCACCAGTGATTTCAGCGGGAGGGCAGATACGCAGTATTTT
TRBJ2-7 NA TRBD2 TRBV5-1 CASSLARTSGNSYEQYF TGCGCCAGCAGCTTGGCGAGGACTAGCGGGAACTCCTACGAGCAGTACTTC
TRBJ1-5 NA NA TRBV20-1 CSAREGVQPQHF TGCAGTGCTAGGGAAGGGGTTCAGCCCCAGCATTTT
TRBJ2-1 NA TRBD2 TRBV4-1 CASSQEGHGGRPNEQFF TGCGCCAGCAGCCAAGAGGGTCACGGCGGGAGACCAAATGAGCAGTTCTTC